This entry lists 10 T cell receptor beta chains sequenced from one sample in a study of T cell responses to AZD1222 COVID-19 vaccine. Clones were read by immunoSEQ multiplex PCR, and TCRdb kept only the in-frame ones, dropping some. The sample has tens of thousands of clones, 70% to 90% seen once. Source: peripheral blood, taken on day 0 of AZD1222 vaccination. Receptor source: an adult in good health.

The rearrangement joins TRBV2 to TRBJ1-5; 8 bases match TRBD1. This CDR3 region has 15 residues. From germline, CDR1 is SNHLY and CDR2 FYNNEI. The junction had 7 bases not matched to a gene; V was cut back by 3 bases and J by 6 bases. The CDR3 here is CASSDGPGGGQPQHF. For the CDR3, the DNA is TGTGCCAGCAGTGATGGTCCAGGGGGCGGTCAGCCCCAGCATTTT.

The chain combines TRBV18 with TRBJ1-1; 8 bases fit TRBD1. Germline assignment: CDR1 KGHSH and CDR2 LQKENI. V shed 5 bases and J 2 bases; nucleotides not matched to a gene: 4. The CDR3 is 14 residues long. The CDR3 bases are TGTGCCAGCTCATCGACAGGGGCTAACACTGAAGCTTTCTTT. Amino acids: CASSSTGANTEAFF.

The chain recombines TRBV9 with TRBJ2-1; D may be TRBD2 (6 bases). Trimming pared 3 bases from V and 12 bases from J, leaving 13 bases between. CDR1 is SGDLS, CDR2 YYNGEE, per germline. The CDR3 consists of 12 residues. This chain's CDR3 is CASSARLEGQFF. The CDR3 bases are TGTGCCAGCAGCGCGAGACTAGAGGGGCAGTTCTTC.

The chain has TRBV30 and TRBJ1-6; 9 nucleotides match TRBD1. V lost 4 bases and J lost 7; bases outside the gene matches: 5. This CDR3 spans 14 amino acids. Per the germline V gene, CDR1 is GTSNPN and CDR2 is SVGIG (reference sequence). CDR3 coding DNA: TGTGCCTGGAAAGCGGACAGGGGAAATTCACCCCTCCACTTT. It encodes CAWKADRGNSPLHF.

The chain couples TRBV5-4 to TRBJ1-2; 8 bases match TRBD1. V gave up 4 bases and J gave up 7 bases; unmatched junction bases: 12. This CDR3 comprises 15 residues. Germline V CDR1 and CDR2: SGHNT, YYREEE (reference sequence). The CDR3 loop reads CASSPLGQAPRGYTF. The DNA for the CDR3 is TGTGCCAGCAGCCCATTGGGACAGGCCCCCCGTGGCTACACCTTC.

The chain employs TRBV7-2 and TRBJ1-2; D remains ambiguous. CDR3 length: 12 residues. V lost 5 bases and J 4 bases, leaving 8 bases between the germline ends. Per germline, CDR1 SGHTA and CDR2 FQGNSA. CDR3 in amino acids: CASSINTYGYTF. The CDR3 bases are TGTGCCAGCAGCATAAATACCTATGGCTACACCTTC.

This clone was seen more than once but under ten times. This sequence joins TRBV6-5 and TRBJ2-3, with D perhaps TRBD1 (6 bases). Germline CDR1 reads MNHEY; CDR2 reads SVGAGI. With 10 bases removed from V and 2 bases from J, the gap between germline ends came to 16 bases. This CDR3 is built from 14 residues. DNA for the CDR3: TGTGCCACCATGAGAGGGGGTAACACAGATACGCAGTATTTT. It specifies CATMRGGNTDTQYF.

This sequence joins TRBV6-5 and TRBJ1-1; D unclear. CDR1 is MNHEY, CDR2 SVGAGI, per germline. Trimming took off 0 bases at V and 4 bases at J, with 9 bases between the two ends. The CDR3 consists of 14 residues. DNA of the CDR3: TGTGCCAGCAGTTACTCGGCGGTTATCACTGAAGCTTTCTTT. Translated: CASSYSAVITEAFF.

V and J are TRBV11-2 and TRBJ1-4; 10 nucleotides match TRBD1. Germline loops: CDR1 SGHAT, CDR2 FQNNGV. The CDR3 has 14 amino acids. V lost 5 bases, J lost 8 bases, and 5 bases stayed unmatched. The DNA of the CDR3 is TGTGCCAGCAGCAGACAGGGGGCAGAAGAAAAACTGTTTTTT. Its protein is CASSRQGAEEKLFF.

This chain connects TRBV7-8 to TRBJ2-1; 9 positions agree with TRBD2. The ends lost 5 bases at V and 8 bases at J; junction bases unmatched: 4. This CDR3 comprises 13 residues. Germline CDR1 and CDR2: SGHVS and FQNEAQ. The DNA of the CDR3 is TGTGCCAGCAGCCGGGGACTAGCTCATGAGCAGTTCTTC. It is translated as CASSRGLAHEQFF.